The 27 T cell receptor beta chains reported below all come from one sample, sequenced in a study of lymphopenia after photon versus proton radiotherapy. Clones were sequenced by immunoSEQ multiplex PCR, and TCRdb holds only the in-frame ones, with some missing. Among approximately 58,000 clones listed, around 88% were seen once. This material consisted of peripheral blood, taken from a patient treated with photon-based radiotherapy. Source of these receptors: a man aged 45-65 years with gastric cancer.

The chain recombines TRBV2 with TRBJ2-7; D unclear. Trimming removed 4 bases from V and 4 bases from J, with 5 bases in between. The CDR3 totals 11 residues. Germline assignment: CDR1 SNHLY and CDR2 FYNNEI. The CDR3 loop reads CASSASYEQYF. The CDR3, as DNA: TGTGCCAGCAGTGCGTCTTACGAGCAGTACTTC.

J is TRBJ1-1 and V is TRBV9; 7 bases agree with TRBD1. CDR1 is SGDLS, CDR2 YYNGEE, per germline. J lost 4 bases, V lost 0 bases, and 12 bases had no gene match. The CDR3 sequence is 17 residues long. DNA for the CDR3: TGTGCCAGCAGCGTAGAGAGAAGAACAGGGGCATTCACTGAAGCTTTCTTT. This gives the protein CASSVERRTGAFTEAFF.

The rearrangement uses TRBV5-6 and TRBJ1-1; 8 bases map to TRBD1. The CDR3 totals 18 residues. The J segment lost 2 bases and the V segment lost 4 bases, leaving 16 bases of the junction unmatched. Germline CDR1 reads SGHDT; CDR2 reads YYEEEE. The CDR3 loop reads CASSPDFLRDRLNTEAFF. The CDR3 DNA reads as TGTGCCAGCAGCCCAGATTTTTTACGGGACAGGCTAAACACTGAAGCTTTCTTT.

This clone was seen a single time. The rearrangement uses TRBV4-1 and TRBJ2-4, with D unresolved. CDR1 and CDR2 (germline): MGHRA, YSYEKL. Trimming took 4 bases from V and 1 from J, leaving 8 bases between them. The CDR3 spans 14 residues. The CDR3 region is CASSPLGAKNIQYF. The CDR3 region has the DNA TGCGCCAGCAGCCCATTAGGGGCCAAAAACATTCAGTACTTC.

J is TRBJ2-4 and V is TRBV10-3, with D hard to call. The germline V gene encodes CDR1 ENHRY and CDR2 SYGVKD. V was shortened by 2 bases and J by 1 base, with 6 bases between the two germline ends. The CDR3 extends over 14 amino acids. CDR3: CAISEGLAKNIQYF. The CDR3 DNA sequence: TGTGCCATCAGTGAGGGGCTTGCCAAAAACATTCAGTACTTC.

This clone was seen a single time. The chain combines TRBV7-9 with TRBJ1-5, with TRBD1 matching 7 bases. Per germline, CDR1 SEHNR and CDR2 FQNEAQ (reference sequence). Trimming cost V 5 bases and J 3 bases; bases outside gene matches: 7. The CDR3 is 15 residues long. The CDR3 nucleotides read TGTGCCAGCAGCAGAGGACAGGACCACAATCAGCCCCAGCATTTT. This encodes CASSRGQDHNQPQHF.

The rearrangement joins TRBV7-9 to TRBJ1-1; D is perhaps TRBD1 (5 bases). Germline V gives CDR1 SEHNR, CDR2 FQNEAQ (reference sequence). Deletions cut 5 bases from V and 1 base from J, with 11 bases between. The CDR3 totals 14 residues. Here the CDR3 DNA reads TGTGCCAGCAGCGTCGGGACGGAGAACACTGAAGCTTTCTTT. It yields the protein CASSVGTENTEAFF.

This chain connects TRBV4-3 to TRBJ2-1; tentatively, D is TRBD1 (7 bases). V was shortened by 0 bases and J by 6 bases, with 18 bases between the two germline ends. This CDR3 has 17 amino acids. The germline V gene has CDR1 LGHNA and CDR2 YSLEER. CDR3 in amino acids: CASSQEGGTDFTNEQFF. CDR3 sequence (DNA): TGCGCCAGCAGCCAAGAAGGCGGGACAGACTTCACCAATGAGCAGTTCTTC.

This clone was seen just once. The CDR3 loop is CASSLAVGMNTEAFF. CDR3 DNA: TGCGCCAGCAGCTTGGCGGTCGGCATGAACACTGAAGCTTTCTTT. This chain joins TRBV5-1 and TRBJ1-1; D unclear. Germline V lookup: CDR1 SGHRS, CDR2 YFSETQ. This CDR3 contains 15 residues. The V and J ends lost 0 bases and 0 bases respectively, with 9 bases between them. The variable domain in full, completed from reference TRBV5-1 and TRBJ1-1, reads KAGVTQTPRYLIKTRGQQVTLSCSPISGHRSVSWYQQTPGQGLQFLFEYFSETQRNKGNFPGRFSGRQFSNSRSEMNVSTLELGDSALYLCASSLAVGMNTEAFFGQGTRLTVV.

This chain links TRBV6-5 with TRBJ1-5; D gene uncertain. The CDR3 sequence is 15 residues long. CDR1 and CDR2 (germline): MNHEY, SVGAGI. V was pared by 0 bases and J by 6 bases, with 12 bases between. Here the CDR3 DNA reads TGTGCCAGCAGTTACTCGCGGGCCCCGGGTCAGCCCCAGCATTTT. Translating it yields CASSYSRAPGQPQHF.

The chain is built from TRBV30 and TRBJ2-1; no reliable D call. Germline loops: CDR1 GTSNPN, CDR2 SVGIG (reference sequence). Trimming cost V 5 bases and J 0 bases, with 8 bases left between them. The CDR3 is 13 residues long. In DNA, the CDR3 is TGTGCCTGGGGGCAGAGCTCCTACAATGAGCAGTTCTTC. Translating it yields CAWGQSSYNEQFF.

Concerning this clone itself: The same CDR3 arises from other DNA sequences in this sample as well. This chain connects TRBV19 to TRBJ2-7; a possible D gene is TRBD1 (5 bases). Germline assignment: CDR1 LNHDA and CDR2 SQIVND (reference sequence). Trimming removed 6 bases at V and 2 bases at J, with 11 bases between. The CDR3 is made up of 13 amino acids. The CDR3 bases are TGTGCCAGTAGCATTACAGGCGCCTACGAGCAGTACTTC. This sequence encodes CASSITGAYEQYF.

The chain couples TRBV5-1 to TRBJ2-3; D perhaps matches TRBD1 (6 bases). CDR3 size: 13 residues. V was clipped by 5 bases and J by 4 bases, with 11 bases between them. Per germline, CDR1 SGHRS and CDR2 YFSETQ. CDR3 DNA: TGCGCCAGCAGGAGGGGGAGCCCAGATACGCAGTATTTT. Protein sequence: CASRRGSPDTQYF. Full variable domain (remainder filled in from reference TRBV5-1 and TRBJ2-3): KAGVTQTPRYLIKTRGQQVTLSCSPISGHRSVSWYQQTPGQGLQFLFEYFSETQRNKGNFPGRFSGRQFSNSRSEMNVSTLELGDSALYLCASRRGSPDTQYFGPGTRLTVL.

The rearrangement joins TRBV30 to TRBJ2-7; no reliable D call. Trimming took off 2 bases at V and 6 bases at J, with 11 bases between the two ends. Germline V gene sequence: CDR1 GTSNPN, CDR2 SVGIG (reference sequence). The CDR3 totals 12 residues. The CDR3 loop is CAWSIVFGEQYF. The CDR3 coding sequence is TGTGCCTGGAGTATCGTCTTCGGCGAGCAGTACTTC.

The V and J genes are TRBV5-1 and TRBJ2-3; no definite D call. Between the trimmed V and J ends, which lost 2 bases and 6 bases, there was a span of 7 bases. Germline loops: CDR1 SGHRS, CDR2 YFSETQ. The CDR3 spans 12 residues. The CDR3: CASSFNLDTQYF. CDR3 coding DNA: TGCGCCAGCAGCTTTAATCTCGATACGCAGTATTTT.

CDR3 bases: TGTGCCAGCAGCTTTTCACAGGTGCAGTATTTT. It translates to CASSFSQVQYF. The chain uses TRBV7-2 and TRBJ2-3, with D tentatively TRBD1 (5 bases). Germline CDR1 SGHTA, CDR2 FQGNSA. The CDR3 is 11 amino acids. The V and J ends lost 3 bases and 11 bases respectively, with 9 bases between them.

DNA of the CDR3: TGTGCCAGCAGTTTAGCGAATCAGCCCCAGCATTTT. Translation: CASSLANQPQHF. V usage is TRBV28 and J usage is TRBJ1-5; D is unresolved. CDR1 MDHEN and CDR2 SYDVKM come from the germline V gene. V lost 2 bases, J lost 4 bases, and 3 bases lay in between. There are 12 residues in the CDR3.

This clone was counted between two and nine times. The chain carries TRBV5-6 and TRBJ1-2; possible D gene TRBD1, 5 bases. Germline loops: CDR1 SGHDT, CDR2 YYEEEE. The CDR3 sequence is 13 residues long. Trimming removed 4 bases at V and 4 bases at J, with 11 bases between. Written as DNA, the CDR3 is TGTGCCAGCAGCCGTTACAGGTCCTATGGCTACACCTTC. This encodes CASSRYRSYGYTF. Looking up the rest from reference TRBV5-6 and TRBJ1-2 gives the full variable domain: DAGVTQSPTHLIKTRGQQVTLRCSPKSGHDTVSWYQQALGQGPQFIFQYYEEEERQRGNFPDRFSGHQFPNYSSELNVNALLLGDSALYLCASSRYRSYGYTFGSGTRLTVV.

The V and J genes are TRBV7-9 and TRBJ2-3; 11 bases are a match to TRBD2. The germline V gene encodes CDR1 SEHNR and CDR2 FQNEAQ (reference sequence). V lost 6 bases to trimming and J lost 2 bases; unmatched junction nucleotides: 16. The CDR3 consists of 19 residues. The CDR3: CASRPKVEVAGGVTDTQYF. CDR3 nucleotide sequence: TGTGCCAGCAGGCCTAAAGTGGAAGTAGCGGGAGGGGTCACAGATACGCAGTATTTT.

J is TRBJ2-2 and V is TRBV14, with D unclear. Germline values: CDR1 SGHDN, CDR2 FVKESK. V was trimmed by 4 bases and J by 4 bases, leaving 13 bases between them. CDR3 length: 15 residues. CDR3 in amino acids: CASSPSNSFTGELFF. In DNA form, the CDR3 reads TGTGCCAGCAGCCCCTCTAATAGTTTCACCGGGGAGCTGTTTTTT.

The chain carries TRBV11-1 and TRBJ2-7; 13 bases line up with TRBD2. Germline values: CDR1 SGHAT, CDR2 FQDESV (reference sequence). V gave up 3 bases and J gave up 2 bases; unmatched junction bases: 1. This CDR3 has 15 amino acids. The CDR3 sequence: CASSFGTSGTYEQYF. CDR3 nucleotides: TGTGCCAGCAGCTTCGGGACTAGCGGGACCTACGAGCAGTACTTC.

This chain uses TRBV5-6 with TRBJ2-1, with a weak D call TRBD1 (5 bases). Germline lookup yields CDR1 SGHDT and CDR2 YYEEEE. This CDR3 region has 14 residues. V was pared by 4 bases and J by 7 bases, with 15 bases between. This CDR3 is CASSRTGPGNEQFF. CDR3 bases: TGTGCCAGCAGCCGTACCGGACCAGGGAATGAGCAGTTCTTC.

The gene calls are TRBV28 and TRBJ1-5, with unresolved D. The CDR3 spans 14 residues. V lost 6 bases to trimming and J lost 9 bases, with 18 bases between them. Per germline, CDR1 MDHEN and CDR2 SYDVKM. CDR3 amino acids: CASSPPRLTGPQHF. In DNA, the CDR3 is TGTGCCAGCAGCCCCCCCCGTCTCACTGGGCCCCAGCATTTT.

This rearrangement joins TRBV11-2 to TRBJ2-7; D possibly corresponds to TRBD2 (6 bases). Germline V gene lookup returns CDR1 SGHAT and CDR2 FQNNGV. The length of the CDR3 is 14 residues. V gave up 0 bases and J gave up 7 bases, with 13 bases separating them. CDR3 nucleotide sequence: TGTGCCAGCAGCTTAGATACTAGCCTAGAAGAGCAGTACTTC. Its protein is CASSLDTSLEEQYF.

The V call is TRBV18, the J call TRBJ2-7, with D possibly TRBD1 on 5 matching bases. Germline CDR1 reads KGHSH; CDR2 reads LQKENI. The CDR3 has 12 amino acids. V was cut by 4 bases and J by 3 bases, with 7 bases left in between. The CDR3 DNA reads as TGTGCCAGCTCACGCAGGGACTACGAGCAGTACTTC. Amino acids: CASSRRDYEQYF. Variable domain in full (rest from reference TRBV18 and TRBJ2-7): NAGVMQNPRHLVRRRGQEARLRCSPMKGHSHVYWYRQLPEEGLKFMVYLQKENIIDESGMPKERFSAEFPKEGPSILRIQQVVRGDSAAYFCASSRRDYEQYFGPGTRLTVT.

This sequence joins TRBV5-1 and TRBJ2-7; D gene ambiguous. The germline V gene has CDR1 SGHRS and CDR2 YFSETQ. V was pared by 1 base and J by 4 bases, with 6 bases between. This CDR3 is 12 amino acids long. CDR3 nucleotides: TGCGCCAGCAGCTTGACAGCTTACGAGCAGTACTTC. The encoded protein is CASSLTAYEQYF.

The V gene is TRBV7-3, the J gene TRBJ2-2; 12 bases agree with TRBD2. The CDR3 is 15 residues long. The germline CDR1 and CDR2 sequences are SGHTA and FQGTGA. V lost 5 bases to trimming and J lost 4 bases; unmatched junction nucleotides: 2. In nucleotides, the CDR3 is TGTGCCAGCAGCCCTAGCGGGAGGGGCACCGGGGAGCTGTTTTTT. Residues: CASSPSGRGTGELFF.